Reported below is one TCR beta chain. Its antigen remains unidentified. No base qualities exist here, and no much larger clone lies one base off it. Libraries were made using 5' RACE. The data were produced on an Illumina HiSeq 2500. A second PCR of roughly 7 to 12 cycles was run with a J-beta primer mix and a sample-barcoded 5' primer. A unique molecular identifier was introduced onto each TCR beta cDNA molecule by a template-switch 5' adaptor carrying 12 random nucleotides. Each sample yielded at least 2.5 million CDR3-containing paired-end reads. First-strand cDNA synthesis was performed from all RNA using the Mint cDNA synthesis kit, with priming by a TRBC-specific oligonucleotide. Following uracil-DNA glycosylase treatment, all cDNA underwent a first 18-cycle PCR with the universal primers M1SS and BC2_uni_R. Per the source publication's procedure: Normalization of each sample was performed by random selection of 1 million high-quality reads, each carrying a distinct molecular identifier. Reads with shared molecular identifiers were discarded instead of being binned into consensus sequences. MiTCR, set to a Q25 quality threshold and the strictest error-elimination algorithm, was used for CDR3 identification, clonotype clustering and error correction. Lower-bound total TCR beta diversity was estimated with a nonparametric unseen species model using Euler transformation. TCRdb trimmed public reads at Q25 via fastp, called clones via MiXCR and kept in-frame beta chains. Records with the same CDR3 protein are collapsed into one entry carrying the most frequent genes and DNA. TCRdb, not the original authors, processed these V and J calls. This sample comprises about 2 million distinct CDR3 sequences, 49% of them detected only once. The top ten constitute roughly 2% of the sample.

The data were obtained in a study of blood T cells in healthy people across ages (dated by TCRdb to 2013 to 2016). Notes on the research overall: In model experiments, template switching captured roughly one uniquely barcoded TCR beta cDNA molecule for every two T cells. To track age-related changes in TCR beta repertoire diversity, the study relied on deep sequencing normalized with unique cDNA molecular identifiers. Donors were grouped into four age groups: young (average 16 years), middle-aged (around 39), aged (approximately 67) and long-lived (approximately 82). To avoid experimental bias, donors of different ages were spread randomly across the sequencing lanes. Two additional independent replicas of 1 million unique cDNA reads from the same blood draw were analyzed for two donors (one aged 18 to 30 and one aged 80 or older).

The full study reports these points: Observed TCR beta diversity correlated strongly with the percentage of naive T cells measured by flow cytometry. Observed TCR beta diversity per million T cells fell roughly linearly with age, and a significant reduction was already apparent by age around 40. Donor CMV infection status was unknown, potentially confounding age-related changes in expanded clonotypes. Compared with the aged group, the long-lived group had more naive CD4+ T cells, fewer expanded clones and increased TCR diversity, suggesting age selection. Estimates of total diversity from one million sequenced T cells were regarded as lower bounds and underestimates. Conclusive comparison of naive and antigen-experienced compartments was prevented by the profiling of bulk unsorted PBMCs.

The roughly 39 donors, aged about 6 to 100 years, were systemically healthy Caucasian individuals from Russia. Each donor gave around 9.8 milliliters of peripheral blood, collected into EDTA-treated Vacutainer tubes. Ficoll-Paque density-gradient centrifugation was used to isolate PBMCs, with at least 7 million obtained per sample. Total RNA, at least 6 micrograms per sample, was extracted from PBMCs with Trizol reagent. For every donor, an aliquot of PBMCs went through flow cytometry to measure the percentages of naive CD45RAhigh/CD27high T cells. The junction carries 20 bases between V and J, which are trimmed by 7 bases and 7 bases respectively. From the cysteine through the phenylalanine, the CDR3 covers 15 amino acids. Of all the DNA, just the CDR3 is kept, 45 bases in frame from base 1.

The sample comprised blood. The chain joins TRBV12-3 or TRBV12-4 to TRBJ2-1; the D segment could be TRBD2, given 6 matching bases. The sequence derives from a woman aged 40 to 50 in good health. DNA sequence: TGTGCCAGCAAACCCGGGACTGAAAACCTTAATGAGCAGTTCTTC. Translation gives CASKPGTENLNEQFF.